The present entry profiles one TCR beta chain with its context. Its antigen is unidentified. Trimming took 7 bases from V and 5 from J; bases not matched to a gene: 8. The CDR3 has 15 residues. Germline V lookup: CDR1 WNHNN, CDR2 SYGVQD (reference sequence). This record belongs to a study of a mutant IDH1 vaccine in newly diagnosed glioma. Background on the study: Either 4-6 weeks after radiotherapy alone or alongside temozolomide, vaccination was begun. Overall study findings and caveats: Top-clonotype changes in peripheral T cells seemed unrelated to pseudoprogression. The vaccine induced immune responses, and these occurred in roughly 93% of patients.

Stated time point: week 47, end of study. The study gave 300 ug of mutant IDH1 20-mer peptide per vaccine dose, with topical imiquimod. TCRdb keeps only in-frame clones here, not all; method: immunoSEQ multiplex PCR. Of fewer than 35,000 clones in the sample, around 82% were seen once. This TCR came from a man in his thirties or forties with glioma. The chain combines TRBV10-1 with TRBJ2-2; 9 bases match TRBD1. The sample consisted of PBMCs, taken from a glioma patient whose treatment included an IDH1 peptide vaccine. CDR3 nucleotides: TGCGCCAGCACCGATGACAGGGGGGGTACCGGGGAGCTGTTTTTT. This sequence encodes CASTDDRGGTGELFF.